A single sample gave rise to the 24 T cell receptor beta chains below, sequenced in a study of blood T cell repertoires in COVID-19. Sequencing was performed with immunoSEQ multiplex PCR; in TCRdb, only in-frame clones are kept and a portion is missing. The table records more than 200,000 clones, roughly 85% of them present only once. Sequencing input: peripheral blood. The origin of the receptors is a woman in her 70s with active or convalescent COVID-19.

The chain couples TRBV5-4 to TRBJ2-1, with 7 bases that match TRBD2. V trimming: 0 bases; J trimming: 4 bases; junction bases outside the gene matches: 4. CDR3 size: 15 residues. Germline assignment: CDR1 SGHNT and CDR2 YYREEE (reference sequence). The CDR3 DNA reads TGTGCCAGCAGCTTGGCCGGGGGGAATTACAATGAGCAGTTCTTC. It translates to CASSLAGGNYNEQFF.

The chain employs TRBV13 and TRBJ2-3; 8 bases fit TRBD2. V trimming: 5 bases; J trimming: 2 bases; junction bases outside the gene matches: 3. The CDR3 extends over 14 amino acids. Germline CDR1 reads PRHDT; CDR2 reads FYEKMQ (reference sequence). DNA of the CDR3: TGTGCCAGCAGCAAACTAGCGGACACAGATACGCAGTATTTT. Translated, it gives CASSKLADTDTQYF.

This clone has a single count. CDR3 in amino acids: CASSPVGRDNQPQHF. As DNA, the CDR3 is TGTGCCAGCAGTCCCGTGGGCAGGGACAATCAGCCCCAGCATTTT. The V gene is TRBV6-1, the J gene TRBJ1-5; D is possibly TRBD1 (5 bases). Germline CDR1 reads MNHNS; CDR2 reads SASEGT. The ends were cut back, 5 bases at V and 3 bases at J, with 14 bases in the middle. CDR3 length equals 15 residues.

The chain carries TRBV5-4 and TRBJ2-2; no reliable D call. Between the trimmed V and J ends, which lost 0 bases and 5 bases, there was a span of 11 bases. Germline values: CDR1 SGHNT, CDR2 YYREEE (reference sequence). CDR3 length: 15 amino acids. CDR3 nucleotides: TGTGCCAGCAGCTTGGCCGGCCTACAGACCGGGGAGCTGTTTTTT. Translated: CASSLAGLQTGELFF.

V is TRBV19 and J is TRBJ1-1; D is possibly TRBD1 (6 bases). This CDR3 comprises 16 residues. Germline assignment: CDR1 LNHDA and CDR2 SQIVND (reference sequence). V was pared by 1 base and J by 3 bases, with 15 bases between. DNA for the CDR3: TGTGCCAGTAGTATAGGCTGGGGATCAGGGGACACTGAAGCTTTCTTT. Its protein is CASSIGWGSGDTEAFF.

This clone was observed at least ten times. The V gene is TRBV30, the J gene TRBJ1-4; TRBD1 agrees at 8 bases. The CDR3 loop spans 14 amino acids. Germline-derived CDR1 and CDR2 are GTSNPN and SVGIG (reference sequence). Trimming took 5 bases from V and 3 from J; bases not matched to a gene: 5. CDR3 region: CAWATGGANEKLFF. For the CDR3, the DNA is TGTGCCTGGGCCACAGGGGGAGCTAATGAAAAACTGTTTTTT.

This clone has a count of ten or more. The chain has TRBV19 and TRBJ2-1; 9 positions agree with TRBD1. Germline values: CDR1 LNHDA, CDR2 SQIVND (reference sequence). Trimming at V came to 7 bases and at J to 7 bases, leaving 5 bases not matched to a gene. The CDR3 loop spans 13 amino acids. The CDR3 DNA follows: TGTGCCAGTAAGAACAGGGGGCGGAATGAGCAGTTCTTC. Translating gives CASKNRGRNEQFF.

In its sample, this clone was seen once. The rearrangement joins TRBV18 to TRBJ1-2, with D possibly TRBD1 on 6 matching bases. Per the germline V gene, CDR1 is KGHSH and CDR2 is LQKENI. The CDR3 has 14 amino acids. V shed 3 bases and J shed 4 bases, with 12 bases lying between them. In nucleotides, the CDR3 is TGTGCCAGCTCACCCTCCGGGACACTCTATGGCTACACCTTC. This encodes CASSPSGTLYGYTF.

This chain links TRBV7-6 with TRBJ2-3; TRBD2 matches at 11 bases. V lost 1 base to trimming and J lost 2 bases; unmatched junction nucleotides: 2. The germline V gene encodes CDR1 SGHVS and CDR2 FNYEAQ. CDR3 size: 16 residues. DNA for the CDR3: TGTGCCAGCAGCTTAGTACTAGCGGGAGCCACAGATACGCAGTATTTT. Amino acids: CASSLVLAGATDTQYF.

This chain uses TRBV19 with TRBJ1-3; D gene uncertain. The CDR3 totals 12 residues. Trimming removed 3 bases from V and 4 bases from J, with 4 bases in between. Germline CDR1 and CDR2: LNHDA and SQIVND (reference sequence). CDR3 in amino acids: CASSIGGNTIYF. The CDR3 bases are TGTGCCAGTAGTATTGGCGGAAACACCATATATTTT.

J is TRBJ2-7 and V is TRBV29-1, with 8 bases matching TRBD1. The CDR3 contains 12 residues. Germline V lookup: CDR1 SQVTM, CDR2 ANQGSEA. V lost 5 bases and J lost 4; bases outside the gene matches: 4. CDR3 residues: CSVNQGAYEQYF. The CDR3 bases are TGCAGCGTTAACCAGGGGGCGTACGAGCAGTACTTC.

This sequence joins TRBV18 and TRBJ1-1; D is possibly TRBD1 (5 bases). V lost 4 bases, J lost 1 base, and 7 bases lay in between. The CDR3 consists of 13 residues. Germline V gives CDR1 KGHSH, CDR2 LQKENI. This CDR3 reads CASSLQENTEAFF. The CDR3 DNA follows: TGTGCCAGCTCACTACAGGAGAACACTGAAGCTTTCTTT.

V and J are TRBV5-1 and TRBJ2-5; TRBD1 matches 7 bases. Germline V lookup: CDR1 SGHRS, CDR2 YFSETQ. J lost 5 bases, V lost 5 bases, and 12 bases had no gene match. This CDR3 has 15 amino acids. CDR3 in DNA: TGCGCCAGCAGGCAGGAACAGGGGACGCGCGAGACCCAGTACTTC. Protein product: CASRQEQGTRETQYF.

The V gene is TRBV18, the J gene TRBJ2-3, with TRBD2 as a possible D gene (5 bases). Germline CDR1 reads KGHSH; CDR2 reads LQKENI. V lost 2 bases and J 1 base, leaving 13 bases between the germline ends. This CDR3 has 16 amino acids. CDR3 in amino acids: CASSPTSGIGTDTQYF. The DNA of the CDR3 is TGTGCCAGCTCACCAACGTCGGGGATCGGCACAGATACGCAGTATTTT. The full variable domain, with the rest looked up from reference TRBV18 and TRBJ2-3, is NAGVMQNPRHLVRRRGQEARLRCSPMKGHSHVYWYRQLPEEGLKFMVYLQKENIIDESGMPKERFSAEFPKEGPSILRIQQVVRGDSAAYFCASSPTSGIGTDTQYFGPGTRLTVL.

CDR3 DNA: TGTGCCATCAAGAGCGGAGATGCCTACGAGCAGTACTTC. Translated: CAIKSGDAYEQYF. The chain uses TRBV10-3 and TRBJ2-7; the D gene is possibly TRBD2 (5 bases). This CDR3 spans 13 amino acids. Trimming shortened V by 7 bases and J by 2 bases, and 12 bases separated the two germline ends. CDR1 and CDR2 (germline): ENHRY, SYGVKD.

This rearrangement joins TRBV18 to TRBJ2-2; 8 nucleotides align to TRBD1. The junction had 9 bases not matched to a gene; V was cut back by 6 bases and J by 3 bases. The CDR3 covers 16 residues. The germline gives CDR1 KGHSH, CDR2 LQKENI. As DNA, the CDR3 is TGTGCCAGCTCGTTCTACTCGGGACAGGACACCGGGGAGCTGTTTTTT. Translating gives CASSFYSGQDTGELFF. Based on the CDR3 plus reference TRBV18 and TRBJ2-2, the full variable domain is NAGVMQNPRHLVRRRGQEARLRCSPMKGHSHVYWYRQLPEEGLKFMVYLQKENIIDESGMPKERFSAEFPKEGPSILRIQQVVRGDSAAYFCASSFYSGQDTGELFFGEGSRLTVL.

Written as DNA, the CDR3 is TGTGCCAGTACCCCAACAGGGGGCGGTCAGCCCCAGCATTTT. It codes for CASTPTGGGQPQHF. The J gene is TRBJ1-5, the V gene TRBV19, with 9 bases lining up with TRBD1. The germline gives CDR1 LNHDA, CDR2 SQIVND (reference sequence). The CDR3 consists of 14 residues. Trimming took 7 bases from V and 6 from J; bases not matched to a gene: 7.

The rearrangement uses TRBV5-1 and TRBJ1-2; D gene unclear. Germline assignment: CDR1 SGHRS and CDR2 YFSETQ. V shed 0 bases and J shed 1 base, with 13 bases lying between them. The CDR3 covers 16 residues. The DNA for the CDR3 is TGCGCCAGCAGCTTGGGGTTCAGTCCCTTTAACTATGGCTACACCTTC. Its protein is CASSLGFSPFNYGYTF. Combining the CDR3 with reference TRBV5-1 and TRBJ1-2 gives the whole variable domain KAGVTQTPRYLIKTRGQQVTLSCSPISGHRSVSWYQQTPGQGLQFLFEYFSETQRNKGNFPGRFSGRQFSNSRSEMNVSTLELGDSALYLCASSLGFSPFNYGYTFGSGTRLTVV.

J is TRBJ1-2 and V is TRBV2, with 9 bases lining up with TRBD1. Germline V gene data show CDR1 as SNHLY and CDR2 as FYNNEI. This CDR3 comprises 13 residues. The J segment lost 7 bases and the V segment lost 4 bases, leaving 4 bases of the junction unmatched. CDR3 protein: CASSVGQGFGYTF. The CDR3 region has the DNA TGTGCCAGCAGTGTGGGACAGGGTTTTGGCTACACCTTC.

A few counts support this clone. The V call is TRBV6-1, the J call TRBJ1-5, with 7 bases identical to TRBD1. Unmatched junction bases numbered 8, after V lost 3 bases and J lost 3 bases. In germline, CDR1 is MNHNS, CDR2 SASEGT. The CDR3 covers 16 residues. Here the CDR3 DNA reads TGTGCCAGCAGTGACCGCCGGACAGGCAACAATCAGCCCCAGCATTTT. Protein sequence: CASSDRRTGNNQPQHF.

The rearrangement uses TRBV10-3 and TRBJ1-1, with 12 bases fitting TRBD1. CDR1 is ENHRY and CDR2 is SYGVKD in the germline V gene. CDR3 length: 12 residues. Unmatched junction bases numbered 9, after V lost 11 bases and J lost 11 bases. Here the CDR3 DNA reads TGTGCCGTCGGGACAGGGGGCATGATGGCTTTCTTT. Translation gives CAVGTGGMMAFF.

J is TRBJ1-3 and V is TRBV7-8, with D perhaps TRBD1 (5 bases). The germline V and J ends were trimmed by 3 bases and 8 bases, with 23 bases remaining between them. The CDR3 has 17 amino acids. Germline assignment: CDR1 SGHVS and CDR2 FQNEAQ. The chain's CDR3 is CASSFRRGLTFGDTIYF. In DNA form, the CDR3 reads TGTGCCAGCAGCTTCCGCCGGGGACTTACTTTCGGGGACACCATATATTTT. Variable domain in full (rest from reference TRBV7-8 and TRBJ1-3): GAGVSQSPRYKVAKRGQDVALRCDPISGHVSLFWYQQALGQGPEFLTYFQNEAQLDKSGLPSDRFFAERPEGSVSTLKIQRTQQEDSAVYLCASSFRRGLTFGDTIYFGEGSWLTVV.

This chain uses TRBV18 with TRBJ2-6; possible D gene TRBD2, 5 bases. V lost 1 base and J 0 bases, leaving 10 bases between the germline ends. Per the germline V gene, CDR1 is KGHSH and CDR2 is LQKENI. This CDR3 spans 17 amino acids. The CDR3 reads CASSPQEVSSGANVLTF. The CDR3, as DNA: TGTGCCAGCTCACCACAGGAGGTTAGCTCTGGGGCCAACGTCCTGACTTTC.

This rearrangement joins TRBV5-1 to TRBJ1-2; a possible D gene is TRBD1 (6 bases). This CDR3 region has 16 residues. Trimming took off 0 bases at V and 1 base at J, with 13 bases between the two ends. Germline V CDR1 and CDR2: SGHRS, YFSETQ. The CDR3 DNA is TGCGCCAGCAGCTTGGGTATAGCAGGGGATAACTATGGCTACACCTTC. Translated, it gives CASSLGIAGDNYGYTF.